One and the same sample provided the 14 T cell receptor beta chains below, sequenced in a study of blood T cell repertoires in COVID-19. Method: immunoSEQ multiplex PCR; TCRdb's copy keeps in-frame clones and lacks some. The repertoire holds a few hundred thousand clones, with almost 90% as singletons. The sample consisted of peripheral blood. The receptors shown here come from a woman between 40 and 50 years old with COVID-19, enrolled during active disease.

CDR3 protein: CAITADMNTEAFF. The CDR3 DNA is TGTGCCATCACGGCCGACATGAACACTGAAGCTTTCTTT. The chain couples TRBV10-3 to TRBJ1-1; D is undetermined. The CDR3 is made up of 13 amino acids. The V and J ends lost 7 bases and 0 bases respectively, with 9 bases between them. The germline CDR1 and CDR2 sequences are ENHRY and SYGVKD.

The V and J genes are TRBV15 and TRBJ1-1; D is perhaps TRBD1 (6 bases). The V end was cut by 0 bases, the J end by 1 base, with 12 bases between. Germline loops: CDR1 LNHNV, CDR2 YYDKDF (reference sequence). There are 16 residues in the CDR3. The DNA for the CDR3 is TGTGCCACCAGCAGAGAGGGGGCAGTCAAGAACACTGAAGCTTTCTTT. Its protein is CATSREGAVKNTEAFF. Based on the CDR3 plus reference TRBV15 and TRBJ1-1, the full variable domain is DAMVIQNPRYQVTQFGKPVTLSCSQTLNHNVMYWYQQKSSQAPKLLFHYYDKDFNNEADTPDNFQSRRPNTSFCFLDIRSPGLGDTAMYLCATSREGAVKNTEAFFGQGTRLTVV.

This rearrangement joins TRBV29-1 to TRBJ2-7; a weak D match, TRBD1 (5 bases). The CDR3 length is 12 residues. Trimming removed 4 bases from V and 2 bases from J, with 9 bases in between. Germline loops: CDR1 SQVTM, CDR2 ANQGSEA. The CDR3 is CSVGGSTYEQYF. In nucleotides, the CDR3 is TGCAGCGTTGGGGGCAGCACCTACGAGCAGTACTTC.

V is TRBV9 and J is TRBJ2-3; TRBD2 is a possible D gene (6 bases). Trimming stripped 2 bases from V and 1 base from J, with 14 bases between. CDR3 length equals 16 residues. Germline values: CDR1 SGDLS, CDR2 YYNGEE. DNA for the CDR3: TGTGCCAGCAGCGTCGCCGGGAGATTGGGCACAGATACGCAGTATTTT. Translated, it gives CASSVAGRLGTDTQYF.

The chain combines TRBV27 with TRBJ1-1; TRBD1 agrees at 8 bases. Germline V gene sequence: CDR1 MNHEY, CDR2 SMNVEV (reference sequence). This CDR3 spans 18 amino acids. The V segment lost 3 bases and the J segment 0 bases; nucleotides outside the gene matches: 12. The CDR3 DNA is TGTGCCAGCAGTTTTTCAACCGACAGGGGCGCCATGAACACTGAAGCTTTCTTT. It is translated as CASSFSTDRGAMNTEAFF.

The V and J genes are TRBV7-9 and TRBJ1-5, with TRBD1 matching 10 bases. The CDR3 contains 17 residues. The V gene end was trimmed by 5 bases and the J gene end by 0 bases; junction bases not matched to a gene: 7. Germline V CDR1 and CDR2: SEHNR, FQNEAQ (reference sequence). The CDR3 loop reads CASSATGGDYSNQPQHF. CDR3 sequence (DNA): TGTGCCAGCAGCGCGACAGGGGGCGACTATAGCAATCAGCCCCAGCATTTT.

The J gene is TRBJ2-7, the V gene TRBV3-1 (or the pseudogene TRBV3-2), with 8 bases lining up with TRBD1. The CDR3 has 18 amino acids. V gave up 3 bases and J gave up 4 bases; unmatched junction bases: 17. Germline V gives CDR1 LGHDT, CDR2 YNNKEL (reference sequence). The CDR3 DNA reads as TGTGCCAGCAGCCACGCCACCCGCGCGAGGGACAGGTCGTACGAGCAGTACTTC. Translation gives CASSHATRARDRSYEQYF.

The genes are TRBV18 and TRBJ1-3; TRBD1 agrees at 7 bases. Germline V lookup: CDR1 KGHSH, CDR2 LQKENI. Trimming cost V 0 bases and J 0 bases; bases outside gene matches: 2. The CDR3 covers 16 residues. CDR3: CASSPPGTVSGNTIYF. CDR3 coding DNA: TGTGCCAGCTCACCACCAGGGACAGTCTCTGGAAACACCATATATTTT.

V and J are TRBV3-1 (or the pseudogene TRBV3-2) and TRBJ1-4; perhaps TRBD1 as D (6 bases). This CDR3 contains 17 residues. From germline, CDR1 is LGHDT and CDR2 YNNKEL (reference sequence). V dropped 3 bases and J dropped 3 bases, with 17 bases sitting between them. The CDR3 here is CASSHPGHGIANEKLFF. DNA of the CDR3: TGTGCCAGCAGCCACCCGGGACACGGGATCGCTAATGAAAAACTGTTTTTT.

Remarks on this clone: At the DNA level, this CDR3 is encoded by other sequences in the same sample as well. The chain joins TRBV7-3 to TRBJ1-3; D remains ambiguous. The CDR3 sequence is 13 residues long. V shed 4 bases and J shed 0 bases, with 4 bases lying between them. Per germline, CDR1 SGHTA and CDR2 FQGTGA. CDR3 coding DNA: TGTGCCAGCAGCTCCTTCTCTGGAAACACCATATATTTT. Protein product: CASSSFSGNTIYF. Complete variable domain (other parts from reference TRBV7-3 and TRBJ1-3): GAGVSQTPSNKVTEKGKYVELRCDPISGHTALYWYRQSLGQGPEFLIYFQGTGAADDSGLPNDRFFAVRPEGSVSTLKIQRTERGDSAVYLCASSSFSGNTIYFGEGSWLTVV.

CDR3 sequence (DNA): TGTGCCAGTTCCGGGACACGGAATGAAAAACTGTTTTTT. Translated: CASSGTRNEKLFF. This chain uses TRBV19 with TRBJ1-4, with D tentatively TRBD1 (6 bases). Germline CDR1 and CDR2: LNHDA and SQIVND (reference sequence). The CDR3 contains 13 residues. V was cut by 8 bases and J by 5 bases, with 12 bases left in between.

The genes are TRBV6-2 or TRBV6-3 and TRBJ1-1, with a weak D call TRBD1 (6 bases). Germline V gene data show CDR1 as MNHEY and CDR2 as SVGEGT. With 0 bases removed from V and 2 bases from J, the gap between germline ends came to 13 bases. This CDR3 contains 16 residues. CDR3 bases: TGTGCCAGCAGTTACTCACTGGGGGCAGCCAACACTGAAGCTTTCTTT. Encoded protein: CASSYSLGAANTEAFF.

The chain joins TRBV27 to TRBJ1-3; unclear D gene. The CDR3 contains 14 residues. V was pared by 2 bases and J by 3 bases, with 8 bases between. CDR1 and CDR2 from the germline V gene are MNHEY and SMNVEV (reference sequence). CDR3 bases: TGTGCCAGCAGTTTAACGACTTTTGGAAACACCATATATTTT. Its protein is CASSLTTFGNTIYF.

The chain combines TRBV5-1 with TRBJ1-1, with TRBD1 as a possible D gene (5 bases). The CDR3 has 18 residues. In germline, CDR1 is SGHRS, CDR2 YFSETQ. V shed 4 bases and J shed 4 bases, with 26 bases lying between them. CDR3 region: CASSGEQVRFPPATEAFF. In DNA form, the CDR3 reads TGCGCCAGCAGCGGAGAACAGGTACGGTTCCCGCCGGCCACTGAAGCTTTCTTT.